A single T cell receptor (beta chain) is shown here with its context. This sample is drawn from a study of cytotoxic CD8 clonotypes in ibrutinib-treated CLL. Germline-derived CDR1 and CDR2 are MGHRA and YSYEKL. This CDR3 has 16 residues. The ends lost 1 base at V and 3 bases at J; junction bases unmatched: 3. TCRdb's copy holds only in-frame clones and misses some; the assay was immunoSEQ multiplex PCR. The sample has about 9,200 clones, over 60% seen once; the top ten hold roughly 20%. This receptor was obtained from a human donor with chronic lymphocytic leukemia. V usage is TRBV4-1 and J usage is TRBJ2-1; 10 nucleotides agree with TRBD2. The source was PBMCs, collected before ibrutinib treatment. CDR3 protein: CASSQALAGRYNEQFF. The CDR3 DNA follows: TGCGCCAGCAGCCAAGCACTAGCGGGGCGCTACAATGAGCAGTTCTTC.